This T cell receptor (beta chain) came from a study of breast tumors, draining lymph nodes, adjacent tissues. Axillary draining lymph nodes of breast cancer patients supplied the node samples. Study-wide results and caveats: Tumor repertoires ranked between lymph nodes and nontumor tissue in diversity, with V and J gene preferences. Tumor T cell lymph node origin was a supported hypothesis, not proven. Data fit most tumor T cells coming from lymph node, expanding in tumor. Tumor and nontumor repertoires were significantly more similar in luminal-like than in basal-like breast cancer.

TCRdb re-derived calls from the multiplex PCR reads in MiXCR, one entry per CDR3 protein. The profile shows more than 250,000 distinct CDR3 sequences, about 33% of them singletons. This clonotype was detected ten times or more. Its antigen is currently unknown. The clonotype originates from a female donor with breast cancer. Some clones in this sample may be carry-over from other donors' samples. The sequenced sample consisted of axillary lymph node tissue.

Written as DNA, the CDR3 is TGCGCCTGCGGGAGTATCCACTCCAGCGGGGAGCTGTTTTTT. Its protein product is CACGSIHSSGELFF. This rearrangement joins TRBV5-1 to TRBJ2-2; TRBD2 agrees at 7 bases. The CDR3 loop spans 14 amino acids. Germline CDR1 reads SGHRS; CDR2 reads YFSETQ. V trimming: 10 bases; J trimming: 7 bases; junction bases outside the gene matches: 13.